Each of the 18 T cell receptor beta chains below was sequenced from the same sample in a study of cytomegalovirus exposure and HLA in healthy donors. With 60 Vbeta and 13 Jbeta primers, the PCR was carried out. TCRdb's copy holds only in-frame clones and misses some; the assay was immunoSEQ multiplex PCR. The sample shows 75,000 or so clones, around 76% of them seen only once. Sequencing was carried out using PBMCs. The receptor set was obtained from a woman in her thirties in good health and CMV-seropositive.

The chain combines TRBV15 with TRBJ1-5, with TRBD1 identical over 10 bases. CDR1 is LNHNV and CDR2 is YYDKDF in the germline V gene (reference sequence). This CDR3 has 17 residues. J gave up 4 bases and V 5 bases, and 11 bases lay outside the gene matches. CDR3 coding DNA: TGTGCCACCAGCCGCCGGACAGGGGGAAGGGGAAATCAGCCCCAGCATTTT. It is translated as CATSRRTGGRGNQPQHF.

In this sample, this clone turned up a few times. The V gene is TRBV2, the J gene TRBJ1-1; D unclear. With 6 bases removed from V and 8 bases from J, the gap between germline ends came to 10 bases. The CDR3 length is 11 residues. Germline V CDR1 and CDR2: SNHLY, FYNNEI. The CDR3 sequence is CASRQYSEAFF. Written as DNA, the CDR3 is TGTGCCAGCAGGCAATACAGCGAAGCTTTCTTT.

This sequence joins TRBV29-1 and TRBJ1-1; D is unresolved. V shed 4 bases and J shed 5 bases, with 14 bases lying between them. The germline V gene encodes CDR1 SQVTM and CDR2 ANQGSEA. The CDR3 length is 13 residues. In DNA, the CDR3 is TGCAGCGTTGGCTTCCAGAGAGGAACTGAAGCTTTCTTT. Translating it yields CSVGFQRGTEAFF.

The chain links TRBV28 to TRBJ1-4; weak D call: TRBD1 (5 bases). The CDR3 extends over 14 amino acids. Germline loops: CDR1 MDHEN, CDR2 SYDVKM. Trimming took 3 bases from V and 8 from J, leaving 13 bases between them. The CDR3 nucleotides read TGTGCCAGCAGTTTTTCGACAGACCGGGAAAAACTGTTTTTT. It yields the protein CASSFSTDREKLFF.

This sequence joins TRBV10-2 and TRBJ2-7; a possible D gene is TRBD2 (5 bases). The germline V and J ends were trimmed by 6 bases and 2 bases, with 14 bases remaining between them. The CDR3 has 14 residues. Germline V lookup: CDR1 WSHSY, CDR2 SAAADI. The CDR3 DNA reads TGCGCCAGCAGGCCCCGGACTGAAACCTACGAGCAGTACTTC. Translated, it gives CASRPRTETYEQYF.

The chain uses TRBV2 and TRBJ2-2; a weak D match, TRBD1 (6 bases). The germline CDR1 and CDR2 sequences are SNHLY and FYNNEI. The V and J ends lost 6 bases and 9 bases respectively, with 14 bases between them. The CDR3 contains 13 residues. CDR3 in amino acids: CASRAGARRELFF. The CDR3 nucleotides read TGTGCCAGCAGGGCAGGGGCCCGCCGGGAGCTGTTTTTT.

This clone was counted only a few times. The rearrangement uses TRBV7-2 and TRBJ1-4; D gene unclear. Germline assignment: CDR1 SGHTA and CDR2 FQGNSA. This CDR3 comprises 15 residues. Between the trimmed V and J ends, which lost 1 base and 3 bases, there was a span of 9 bases. This CDR3 reads CASSLGFRPNEKLFF. CDR3 sequence (DNA): TGTGCCAGCAGCTTAGGTTTCAGGCCTAATGAAAAACTGTTTTTT.

This clone was counted between two and nine times. The V call is TRBV9, the J call TRBJ2-1; 12 bases are shared with TRBD2. The J segment lost 0 bases and the V segment lost 0 bases, leaving 10 bases of the junction unmatched. The germline gives CDR1 SGDLS, CDR2 YYNGEE. The length of the CDR3 is 20 residues. The CDR3 here is CASSVDLAGGPHSSYNEQFF. The CDR3 coding sequence is TGTGCCAGCAGCGTAGATCTAGCGGGAGGGCCGCACAGCTCCTACAATGAGCAGTTCTTC. Drawing the rest from reference TRBV9 and TRBJ2-1, the complete variable domain is DSGVTQTPKHLITATGQRVTLRCSPRSGDLSVYWYQQSLDQGLQFLIQYYNGEERAKGNILERFSAQQFPDLHSELNLSSLELGDSALYFCASSVDLAGGPHSSYNEQFFGPGTRLTVL.

This chain links TRBV29-1 with TRBJ2-2; TRBD1 matches at 7 bases. V trimming: 3 bases; J trimming: 4 bases; junction bases outside the gene matches: 8. The CDR3 is 15 residues long. Germline CDR1 reads SQVTM; CDR2 reads ANQGSEA. CDR3 residues: CSVEPWDSPTGELFF. CDR3 in DNA: TGCAGCGTTGAGCCTTGGGACAGCCCCACCGGGGAGCTGTTTTTT.

The CDR3 DNA reads TGTGCCAGCGGTAGAACAGATAACTATGGCTACACCTTC. Protein product: CASGRTDNYGYTF. The genes are TRBV6-6 and TRBJ1-2; D is uncertain. The germline V gene encodes CDR1 MNHNY and CDR2 SVGAGI (reference sequence). There are 13 residues in the CDR3. The germline V and J ends were trimmed by 8 bases and 1 base, with 11 bases remaining between them.

This sequence joins TRBV13 and TRBJ2-3; 8 nucleotides agree with TRBD1. Trimming at V came to 8 bases and at J to 2 bases, leaving 12 bases not matched to a gene. Per the germline V gene, CDR1 is PRHDT and CDR2 is FYEKMQ (reference sequence). The CDR3 loop spans 16 amino acids. Here the CDR3 reads CASGKTGEGLTDTQYF. CDR3 nucleotide sequence: TGTGCCAGCGGAAAGACAGGGGAAGGACTCACAGATACGCAGTATTTT. Full variable domain (missing parts from reference TRBV13 and TRBJ2-3): AAGVIQSPRHLIKEKRETATLKCYPIPRHDTVYWYQQGPGQDPQFLISFYEKMQSDKGSIPDRFSAQQFSDYHSELNMSSLELGDSALYFCASGKTGEGLTDTQYFGPGTRLTVL.

V is TRBV11-2 and J is TRBJ2-1; D remains unclear. The CDR3 loop spans 15 amino acids. The V gene's germline CDR1 is SGHAT and CDR2 FQNNGV. V was shortened by 0 bases and J by 0 bases, with 6 bases between the two germline ends. CDR3 DNA: TGTGCCAGCAGCTTAGAAGAGAGCTCCTACAATGAGCAGTTCTTC. As protein: CASSLEESSYNEQFF.

V is TRBV28 and J is TRBJ2-7, with D perhaps matching TRBD1 (6 bases). Germline V gives CDR1 MDHEN, CDR2 SYDVKM. The V and J ends lost 5 bases and 3 bases respectively, with 8 bases between them. This CDR3 has 12 residues. CDR3 sequence reads: CASSQGFYEQYF. For the CDR3, the DNA is TGTGCCAGCAGTCAGGGGTTCTACGAGCAGTACTTC.

The chain combines TRBV6-5 with TRBJ2-7, with 13 bases fitting TRBD2. The germline gives CDR1 MNHEY, CDR2 SVGAGI. V shed 6 bases and J 5 bases; nucleotides not matched to a gene: 7. There are 15 residues in the CDR3. The CDR3 DNA sequence: TGTGCCAGCAGCCTGGGACTAGCGGGACAACACGAGCAGTACTTC. Its translation is CASSLGLAGQHEQYF.

The gene calls are TRBV6-5 and TRBJ1-1; 9 bases align to TRBD1. J lost 5 bases, V lost 6 bases, and 4 bases had no gene match. Germline V gene sequence: CDR1 MNHEY, CDR2 SVGAGI. The CDR3 runs to 13 residues. The CDR3 DNA is TGTGCCAGCAGCCGTGACAGGGGGACTGAAGCTTTCTTT. It codes for CASSRDRGTEAFF.

The sample holds one count of this clone. This rearrangement joins TRBV14 to TRBJ1-4, with 7 bases aligning to TRBD1. The V gene end was trimmed by 3 bases and the J gene end by 3 bases; junction bases not matched to a gene: 7. Germline CDR1 is SGHDN and CDR2 is FVKESK. The CDR3 loop spans 16 amino acids. The DNA for the CDR3 is TGTGCCAGCAGCCACCGGACAGGATTCGCTAATGAAAAACTGTTTTTT. The encoded protein is CASSHRTGFANEKLFF.

The J gene is TRBJ1-2, the V gene TRBV30, with TRBD1 matching 8 bases. The CDR3 extends over 15 amino acids. The V gene's germline CDR1 is GTSNPN and CDR2 SVGIG (reference sequence). The CDR3 sequence: CAYNPARGHYYGYTF. The CDR3 DNA follows: TGTGCTTACAACCCTGCCAGGGGGCATTACTATGGCTACACCTTC. Looking up the rest from reference TRBV30 and TRBJ1-2 gives the full variable domain: SQTIHQWPATLVQPVGSPLSLECTVEGTSNPNLYWYRQAAGRGLQLLFYSVGIGQISSEVPQNLSASRPQDRQFILSSKKLLLSDSGFYLCAYNPARGHYYGYTFGSGTRLTVV.

The V call is TRBV5-1, the J call TRBJ2-7, with 9 positions matching TRBD1. There are 14 residues in the CDR3. V gave up 5 bases and J gave up 3 bases; unmatched junction bases: 6. Germline assignment: CDR1 SGHRS and CDR2 YFSETQ. The CDR3 nucleotides read TGCGCCAGCAGTGGGGGACAGGGTCGCTACGAGCAGTACTTC. This gives the protein CASSGGQGRYEQYF.